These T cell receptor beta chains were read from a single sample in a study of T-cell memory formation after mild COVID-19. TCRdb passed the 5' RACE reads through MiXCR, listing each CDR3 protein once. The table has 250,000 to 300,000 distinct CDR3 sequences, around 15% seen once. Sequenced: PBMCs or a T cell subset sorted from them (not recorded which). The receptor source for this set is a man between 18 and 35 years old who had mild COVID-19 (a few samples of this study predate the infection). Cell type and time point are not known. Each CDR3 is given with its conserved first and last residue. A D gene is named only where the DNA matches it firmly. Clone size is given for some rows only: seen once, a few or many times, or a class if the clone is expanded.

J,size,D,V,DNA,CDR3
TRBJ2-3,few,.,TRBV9,TGTGCCAGCAGCGCAGGGGACTACCTGGGGTTCGGGCCGCAGTATTTT,CASSAGDYLGFGPQYF
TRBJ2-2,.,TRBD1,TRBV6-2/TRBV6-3,TGTGCCAGCAGTGGACAGGGGGCACTGGCCGGGGAGCTGTTTTTT,CASSGQGALAGELFF
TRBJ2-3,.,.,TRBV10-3,TGTGCCATCAGTGAGGGGGCAGGGGTCAACAAGGATACGCAGTATTTT,CAISEGAGVNKDTQYF
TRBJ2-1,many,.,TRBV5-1,TGCGCCAGCAGCTTAGCGGCTGGCTCCTACAATGAGCAGTTCTTC,CASSLAAGSYNEQFF
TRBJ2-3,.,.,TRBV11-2,TGTGCCAGCAGCCGTATGGCTAGCACAGATACGCAGTATTTT,CASSRMASTDTQYF
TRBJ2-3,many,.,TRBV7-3,TGTGCCAGCAGCTTAACGGGTAGCCACACAGATACGCAGTATTTT,CASSLTGSHTDTQYF
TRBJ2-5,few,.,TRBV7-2,TGTGCCAGCAGCTTAGCGCAAAGTCGAGAGACCCAGTACTTC,CASSLAQSRETQYF
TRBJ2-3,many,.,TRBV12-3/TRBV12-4,TGTGCCAGCAGTTTCGGGGTCCCCACAGATACGCAGTATTTT,CASSFGVPTDTQYF
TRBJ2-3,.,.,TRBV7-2,TGTGCCAGCAGCCCTCGCGTATCAGATACGCAGTATTTT,CASSPRVSDTQYF
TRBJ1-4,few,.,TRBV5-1,TGCGCCAGCAGCTGGGGCCGCGAGACAGGTGGAAAACTGTTTTTT,CASSWGRETGGKLFF
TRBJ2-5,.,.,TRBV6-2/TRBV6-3,TGTGCCAGCACCGTGGGGGCTCTTTATGGCGAGACCCAGTACTTC,CASTVGALYGETQYF
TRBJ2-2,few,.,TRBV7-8,TGTGCCAGCAGCTTAGTCCTAGCGCAGGGGGAGCTGTTTTTT,CASSLVLAQGELFF
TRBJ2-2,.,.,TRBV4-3,TGCGCCAGCAGCCAAGAGGCTACGACCAACACCGGGGAGCTGTTTTTT,CASSQEATTNTGELFF
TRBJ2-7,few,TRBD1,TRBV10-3,TGTGCCATCAGTGAGGAGGGGGACAGCTCCTACGAGCAGTACTTC,CAISEEGDSSYEQYF
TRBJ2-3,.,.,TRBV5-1,TGCGCCAGCAGCTTGGGGGGATTCTTCACAGATACGCAGTATTTT,CASSLGGFFTDTQYF
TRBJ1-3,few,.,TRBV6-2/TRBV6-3,TGTGCCAGCAGTTATCGGCCGCACTCTGGAAACACCATATATTTT,CASSYRPHSGNTIYF
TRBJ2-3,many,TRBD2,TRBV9,TGTGCCAGCAGCCCCCTCAGCGGGGAGGTCATTACGCAGTATTTT,CASSPLSGEVITQYF
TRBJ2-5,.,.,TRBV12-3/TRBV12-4,TGTGCCAGCAGCCCGGGTAGGGCGGGGGAGACCCAGTACTTC,CASSPGRAGETQYF
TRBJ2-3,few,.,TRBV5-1,TGCGCCAGCAGCTTGGATCTAACTCTCCCAGATACGCAGTATTTT,CASSLDLTLPDTQYF
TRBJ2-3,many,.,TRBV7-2,TGTGCCAGCAGCTTAGCCGGTGGAGATACGCAGTATTTT,CASSLAGGDTQYF
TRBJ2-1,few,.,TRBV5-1,TGCGCCAGCAGCTCTCTCGTCGTCGGTCACAATGAGCAGTTCTTC,CASSSLVVGHNEQFF
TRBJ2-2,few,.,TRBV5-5,TGTGCCAGCAGCTTTGGCGCGGGGTCTTCAAGGGGCACCGGGGAGCTGTTTTTT,CASSFGAGSSRGTGELFF
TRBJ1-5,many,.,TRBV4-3,TGCGCCAGCAGCCAAGACGAGGGTCAGCCCCAGCATTTT,CASSQDEGQPQHF
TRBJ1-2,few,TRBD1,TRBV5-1,TGCGCCAGCAGTACTCCGGGACAGGGGATGTACACCTTC,CASSTPGQGMYTF
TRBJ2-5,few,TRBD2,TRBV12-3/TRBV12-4,TGTGCCAGCAGTTTGCAGAAGACTAGCGGGTCTCAAGAGACCCAGTACTTC,CASSLQKTSGSQETQYF
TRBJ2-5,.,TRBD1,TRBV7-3,TGTGCCAGCAGCCCAGGGGGCGGAGGGATCCATGCGGAGACCCAGTACTTC,CASSPGGGGIHAETQYF
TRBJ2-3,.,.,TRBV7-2,TGTGCCAGCAGCTTATCCTGGCGCGCAGATACGCAGTATTTT,CASSLSWRADTQYF
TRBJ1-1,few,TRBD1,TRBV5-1,TGCGCCAGCAGCCCCTGGACAGGGGAGACTGAAGCTTTCTTT,CASSPWTGETEAFF
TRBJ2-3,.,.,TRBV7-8,TGTGCCAGCAGCCCTTGGACACCTCGGGGAGATACGCAGTATTTT,CASSPWTPRGDTQYF
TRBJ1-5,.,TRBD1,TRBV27,TGTGCCAGCAGGCCCGACAGGGGCAATCAGCCCCAGCATTTT,CASRPDRGNQPQHF
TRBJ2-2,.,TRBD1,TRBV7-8,TGTGCCAGCAGCTCATGGGACAGGGGAAACACCGGGGAGCTGTTTTTT,CASSSWDRGNTGELFF
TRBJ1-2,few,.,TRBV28,TGTGCCAGCAGTTTGGTGGACTATGGCTACACCTTC,CASSLVDYGYTF
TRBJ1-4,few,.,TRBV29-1,TGCAGCGTTAAGCCAAGCCTTGCAACTAATGAAAAACTGTTTTTT,CSVKPSLATNEKLFF
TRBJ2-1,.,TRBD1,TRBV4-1,TGCGCCAGCAGCCCGACAGGGGTACCTGAGCAGTTCTTC,CASSPTGVPEQFF
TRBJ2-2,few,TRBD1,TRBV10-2,TGCGCCAGCAGTGATGGGACAGCCAACACCGGGGAGCTGTTTTTT,CASSDGTANTGELFF
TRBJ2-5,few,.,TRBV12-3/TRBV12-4,TGTGCCAGCAGTTCGACTGCCCGAGAGACCCAGTACTTC,CASSSTARETQYF
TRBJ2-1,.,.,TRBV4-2,TGTGCCAGCAGGGGGGGGCGCTATGAGCAGTTCTTC,CASRGGRYEQFF
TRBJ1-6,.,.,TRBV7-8,TGTGCCAGCAGCCCATTGACGGATTATAGCTCCTATAATTCACCCCTCCACTTT,CASSPLTDYSSYNSPLHF
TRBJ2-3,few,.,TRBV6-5,TGTGCCAGCAGTTACTCTCCCAGGGTTGGCACAGATACGCAGTATTTT,CASSYSPRVGTDTQYF
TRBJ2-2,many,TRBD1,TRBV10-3,TGTGCCATCAGTGAGTCAGACAGGGGCGCCGGGGAGCTGTTTTTT,CAISESDRGAGELFF
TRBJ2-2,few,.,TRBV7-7,TGTGCTAGCAGCGGGGGGACAGGGTTCACCGGGGAGCTGTTTTTT,CASSGGTGFTGELFF
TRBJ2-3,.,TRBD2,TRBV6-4,TGTGCCAGCAGCGACCCCGCGGGAGGAAATACGCAGTATTTT,CASSDPAGGNTQYF
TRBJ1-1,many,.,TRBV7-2,TGTGCCAGCAGTGGGGCCCGGGGGGGAACGAACACTGAAGCTTTCTTT,CASSGARGGTNTEAFF
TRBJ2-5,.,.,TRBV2,TGTGCCAGCAGTGTTGGTAGTGGGGTAGAGACCCAGTACTTC,CASSVGSGVETQYF
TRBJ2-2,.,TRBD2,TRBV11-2,TGTGCCAGCAGCACTGGGACTAGTGCAACCGGGGAGCTGTTTTTT,CASSTGTSATGELFF
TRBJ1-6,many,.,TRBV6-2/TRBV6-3,TGTGCCAGCAGTTACTCCGAGGGTTCACCCCTCCACTTT,CASSYSEGSPLHF